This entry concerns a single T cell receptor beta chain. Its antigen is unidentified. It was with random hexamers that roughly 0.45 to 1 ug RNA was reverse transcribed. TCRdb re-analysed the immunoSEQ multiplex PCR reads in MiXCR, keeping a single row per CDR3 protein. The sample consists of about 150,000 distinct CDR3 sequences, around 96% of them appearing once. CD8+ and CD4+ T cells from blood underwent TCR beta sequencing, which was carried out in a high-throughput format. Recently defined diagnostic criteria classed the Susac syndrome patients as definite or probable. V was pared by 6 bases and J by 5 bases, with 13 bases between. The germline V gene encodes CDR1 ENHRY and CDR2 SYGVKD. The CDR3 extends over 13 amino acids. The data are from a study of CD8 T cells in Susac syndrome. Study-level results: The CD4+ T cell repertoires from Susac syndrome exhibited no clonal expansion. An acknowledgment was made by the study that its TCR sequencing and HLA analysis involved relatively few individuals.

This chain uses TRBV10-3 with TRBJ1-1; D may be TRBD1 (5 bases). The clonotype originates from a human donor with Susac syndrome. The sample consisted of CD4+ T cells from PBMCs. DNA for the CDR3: TGTGCCATCAGGCAGGGCAGGGATACTGAAGCTTTCTTT. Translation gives CAIRQGRDTEAFF.